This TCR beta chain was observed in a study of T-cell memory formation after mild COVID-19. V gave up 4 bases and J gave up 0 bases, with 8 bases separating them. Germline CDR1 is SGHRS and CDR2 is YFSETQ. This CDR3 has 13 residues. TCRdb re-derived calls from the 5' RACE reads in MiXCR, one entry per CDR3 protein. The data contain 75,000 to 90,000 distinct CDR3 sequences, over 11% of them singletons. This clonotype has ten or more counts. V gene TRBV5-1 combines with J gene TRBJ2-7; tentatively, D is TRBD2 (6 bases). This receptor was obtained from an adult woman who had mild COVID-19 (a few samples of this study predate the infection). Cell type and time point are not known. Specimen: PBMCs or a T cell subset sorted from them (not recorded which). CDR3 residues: CASSEDYSYEQYF. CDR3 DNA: TGCGCCAGCAGCGAGGACTACTCCTACGAGCAGTACTTC.